The 22 T cell receptor beta chains reported below all come from one sample, sequenced in a study of T cell responses to AZD1222 COVID-19 vaccine. Repertoires were generated with immunoSEQ multiplex PCR, while TCRdb's copy carries only in-frame clones and drops some. The sample carries 150,000 to 200,000 clones, around 94% recorded once. Sample: peripheral blood, taken 28 days after the second AZD1222 dose. All receptors come from an adult who received the AZD1222 COVID-19 vaccine.

The gene calls are TRBV2 and TRBJ2-3; 11 bases line up with TRBD2. This CDR3 has 15 amino acids. The trim removed 7 bases at V and 5 bases at J, leaving 8 bases unmatched. Per germline, CDR1 SNHLY and CDR2 FYNNEI. This chain's CDR3 is CASNSGRASKDTQYF. CDR3 bases: TGTGCCAGCAATAGCGGGAGGGCCTCGAAAGATACGCAGTATTTT.

The chain is built from TRBV3-1 (or the pseudogene TRBV3-2) and TRBJ1-2; TRBD1 matches at 8 bases. Germline CDR1 LGHDT, CDR2 YNNKEL (reference sequence). The CDR3 is 14 residues long. Trimming took 3 bases from V and 2 from J; bases not matched to a gene: 2. CDR3: CASSQRQGNYGYTF. The CDR3 coding sequence is TGTGCCAGCAGCCAGAGACAGGGGAACTATGGCTACACCTTC.

In DNA, the CDR3 is TGTGCCAGCTCACAGGCAGCGGGAGTAACTTTGGATGAGCAGTTCTTC. It encodes CASSQAAGVTLDEQFF. The chain has TRBV18 and TRBJ2-1, with 8 bases lining up with TRBD2. Germline loops: CDR1 KGHSH, CDR2 LQKENI. The CDR3 has 16 residues. The V gene end was trimmed by 4 bases and the J gene end by 8 bases; junction bases not matched to a gene: 13.

V usage is TRBV7-9 and J usage is TRBJ1-5; D is undetermined. Per the germline V gene, CDR1 is SEHNR and CDR2 is FQNEAQ (reference sequence). V was pared by 5 bases and J by 5 bases, with 13 bases between. The CDR3 loop spans 14 amino acids. The CDR3 DNA is TGTGCCAGCAGCGCGGACGGACCCCATCAGCCCCAGCATTTT. Translating gives CASSADGPHQPQHF.

The rearrangement uses TRBV11-1 and TRBJ1-5; tentatively, D is TRBD1 (6 bases). V lost 8 bases to trimming and J lost 3 bases, with 14 bases between them. The CDR3 has 14 amino acids. The V gene's germline CDR1 is SGHAT and CDR2 FQDESV (reference sequence). The CDR3 sequence is CASFRQAFNQPQHF. The CDR3 nucleotides are TGTGCCAGCTTTCGACAGGCGTTCAATCAGCCCCAGCATTTT.

V is TRBV4-2 and J is TRBJ2-7, with 10 bases lining up with TRBD1. Germline trimming cut 0 bases from V and 3 bases from J; bases unmatched to any gene: 5. The CDR3 sequence is 16 residues long. Germline CDR1 is LGHNA and CDR2 is YNFKEQ. The CDR3 DNA follows: TGTGCCAGCAGCCAAGATAAGACAGGGGGCTACTACGAGCAGTACTTC. Protein sequence: CASSQDKTGGYYEQYF.

This chain joins TRBV2 and TRBJ2-3, with 10 bases that match TRBD1. CDR1 and CDR2 (germline): SNHLY, FYNNEI. The CDR3 length is 16 residues. Germline trimming cut 0 bases from V and 3 bases from J; bases unmatched to any gene: 3. Here the CDR3 DNA reads TGTGCCAGCAGTGAAGCTTGGACAGGGGGGACAGATACGCAGTATTTT. The encoded protein is CASSEAWTGGTDTQYF.

The CDR3 reads CASREEGAGETQYF. CDR3 coding DNA: TGCGCCAGCCGGGAGGAGGGGGCAGGAGAGACCCAGTACTTC. The genes are TRBV10-2 and TRBJ2-5; perhaps D is TRBD1 or TRBD2 (7 bases each). The CDR3 length is 14 residues. Trimming cost V 8 bases and J 4 bases, with 17 bases left between them. Looked up from germline, CDR1 is WSHSY and CDR2 is SAAADI.

This clone has a single count. DNA for the CDR3: TGCAGCGTTAGCGGGGGCGCGGGAGGCTACACCTTC. It translates to CSVSGGAGGYTF. This chain links TRBV29-1 with TRBJ1-2, with D maybe TRBD1 (6 bases). The CDR3 contains 12 residues. Looked up from germline, CDR1 is SQVTM and CDR2 is ANQGSEA. Deletions cut 5 bases from V and 8 bases from J, with 15 bases between.

The chain employs TRBV7-2 and TRBJ1-1, with TRBD1 matching 9 bases. Germline-derived CDR1 and CDR2 are SGHTA and FQGNSA. The CDR3 is 15 residues long. V was clipped by 5 bases and J by 5 bases; unmatched bases: 9. CDR3 in amino acids: CASSPQGQGRTEAFF. CDR3 bases: TGTGCCAGCAGCCCCCAGGGACAGGGAAGGACTGAAGCTTTCTTT. The full variable domain, its missing parts supplied by reference TRBV7-2 and TRBJ1-1, is GAGVSQSPSNKVTEKGKDVELRCDPISGHTALYWYRQSLGQGLEFLIYFQGNSAPDKSGLPSDRFSAERTGGSVSTLTIQRTQQEDSAVYLCASSPQGQGRTEAFFGQGTRLTVV.

V usage is TRBV11-2 and J usage is TRBJ2-7, with 9 bases identical to TRBD1. The V segment lost 3 bases and the J segment 2 bases; nucleotides outside the gene matches: 5. CDR1 and CDR2 from the germline V gene are SGHAT and FQNNGV. This CDR3 comprises 15 residues. The CDR3 sequence is CASSFSGQGTYEQYF. CDR3 coding DNA: TGTGCCAGCAGCTTCTCGGGACAGGGCACCTACGAGCAGTACTTC. The full variable domain, rest sourced from reference TRBV11-2 and TRBJ2-7, is EAGVAQSPRYKIIEKRQSVAFWCNPISGHATLYWYQQILGQGPKLLIQFQNNGVVDDSQLPKDRFSAERLKGVDSTLKIQPAKLEDSAVYLCASSFSGQGTYEQYFGPGTRLTVT.

This sequence joins TRBV28 and TRBJ1-2; D is ambiguous. The CDR3 totals 11 residues. V lost 8 bases and J lost 8, with 12 bases in between. Per germline, CDR1 MDHEN and CDR2 SYDVKM. This CDR3 is CASLRERGYTF. The CDR3 nucleotides read TGTGCCAGCCTGCGGGAGCGGGGCTACACCTTC.

This sequence joins TRBV18 and TRBJ2-1, with D perhaps being TRBD1 or TRBD2 (5 bases each). The germline CDR1 and CDR2 sequences are KGHSH and LQKENI. V was trimmed by 0 bases and J by 0 bases, leaving 15 bases between them. The CDR3 is 18 amino acids. The DNA of the CDR3 is TGTGCCAGCTCACCACCGACGGGGCAGGGACGCTCCTACAATGAGCAGTTCTTC. Its protein is CASSPPTGQGRSYNEQFF.

The rearrangement links TRBV12-5 to TRBJ1-1; D is uncertain. This CDR3 is built from 14 residues. Germline assignment: CDR1 LGHNT and CDR2 FRNRAP. V was trimmed by 5 bases and J by 1 base, leaving 11 bases between them. The CDR3 here is CASGTATPNTEAFF. DNA of the CDR3: TGTGCTAGTGGTACCGCGACACCGAACACTGAAGCTTTCTTT.

The chain joins TRBV6-2 or TRBV6-3 to TRBJ2-1; possible D gene TRBD2, 5 bases. V lost 2 bases, J lost 5 bases, and 25 bases lay in between. The germline gives CDR1 MNHEY, CDR2 SVGEGT. The CDR3 totals 19 residues. The CDR3 loop reads CASSYGAGRVAGGNNEQFF. The CDR3, as DNA: TGTGCCAGCAGTTACGGCGCTGGTCGTGTTGCGGGCGGAAACAATGAGCAGTTCTTC.

This rearrangement joins TRBV3-1 (or the pseudogene TRBV3-2) to TRBJ1-5; D not certain. The CDR3 is 13 residues long. Germline loops: CDR1 LGHDT, CDR2 YNNKEL (reference sequence). V lost 3 bases to trimming and J lost 4 bases, with 7 bases between them. As DNA, the CDR3 is TGTGCCAGCAGCCAGCCGGGAAATCAGCCCCAGCATTTT. Translated: CASSQPGNQPQHF.

This sequence joins TRBV6-6 and TRBJ1-1, with D unclear. The V end lost 7 bases, the J end lost 1 base, and 7 bases lay between the germline ends. This CDR3 region has 12 residues. CDR1 is MNHNY and CDR2 is SVGAGI in the germline V gene (reference sequence). CDR3 DNA: TGTGCCAGCATAAACGGGAACACTGAAGCTTTCTTT. Residues: CASINGNTEAFF.

The rearrangement uses TRBV7-9 and TRBJ1-4; D gene uncertain. Looked up from germline, CDR1 is SEHNR and CDR2 is FQNEAQ (reference sequence). V was shortened by 5 bases and J by 4 bases, with 11 bases between the two germline ends. The length of the CDR3 is 14 residues. CDR3 DNA sequence: TGTGCCAGCAGCCCACACGAGGGTAATGAAAAACTGTTTTTT. The encoded protein is CASSPHEGNEKLFF.

The chain combines TRBV3-1 (or the pseudogene TRBV3-2) with TRBJ2-3; TRBD2 aligns across 10 bases. Trimming at V came to 2 bases and at J to 11 bases, leaving 7 bases not matched to a gene. Germline values: CDR1 LGHDT, CDR2 YNNKEL (reference sequence). The CDR3 is made up of 14 amino acids. CDR3 loop: CASSQTGTSAKQYF. CDR3 coding DNA: TGTGCCAGCAGCCAAACCGGGACTAGCGCCAAGCAGTATTTT.

In its sample, this clone was seen a few times. V gene TRBV7-2 combines with J gene TRBJ1-6; the D gene is possibly TRBD1 (5 bases). Trimming took 2 bases from V and 5 from J, leaving 10 bases between them. Germline V gives CDR1 SGHTA, CDR2 FQGNSA. The CDR3 has 15 residues. CDR3 DNA sequence: TGTGCCAGCAGCTTAAAGGGGCTAAATAATTCACCCCTCCACTTT. It codes for CASSLKGLNNSPLHF.

This chain joins TRBV18 and TRBJ1-2, with a weak D call TRBD1 (6 bases). The CDR3 spans 18 residues. Per the germline V gene, CDR1 is KGHSH and CDR2 is LQKENI. The V and J ends lost 6 bases and 6 bases respectively, with 29 bases between them. This CDR3 is CASSPSEAGARGLNGYTF. The DNA for the CDR3 is TGTGCCAGCTCGCCTTCTGAGGCGGGGGCGCGTGGATTGAATGGCTACACCTTC.

The chain recombines TRBV30 with TRBJ2-1; no clear D. The CDR3 is 13 amino acids. V shed 0 bases and J shed 6 bases, with 9 bases lying between them. Germline-derived CDR1 and CDR2 are GTSNPN and SVGIG (reference sequence). The CDR3 DNA follows: TGTGCCTGGAGTGTATGGATTGGCAATGAGCAGTTCTTC. It is translated as CAWSVWIGNEQFF.